The 3 T cell receptor beta chains listed next were all sequenced from one sample in a study of identical twins. TCRdb recomputed calls from the 5' RACE reads with MiXCR, one row per CDR3 protein. This sample yields some 790,000 distinct CDR3 sequences, of which about 20% are seen a single time; roughly 14% belongs to the top ten. These sequences were also reported in another study, on T cells expressing NK-cell markers.

Specimen: PBMCs. The receptors were gathered from a woman aged 18-35 years in good health.

Only a few counts were recorded for this clonotype. The chain couples TRBV5-5 to TRBJ1-2; the D is unclear. CDR3 size: 14 residues. Per the germline V gene, CDR1 is SGHKS and CDR2 is YYEKEE (reference sequence). V lost 4 bases and J lost 0, with 10 bases in between. Here the CDR3 reads CASSVDTPNYGYTF. CDR3 sequence (DNA): TGTGCCAGCAGCGTTGATACTCCTAACTATGGCTACACCTTC.

This clonotype was seen a handful of times. CDR3 sequence (DNA): TGTGCCAGCAGTTTGGATCGAACCTACAATGAGCAGTTCTTC. Translation gives CASSLDRTYNEQFF. This chain uses TRBV7-2 with TRBJ2-1; D is undetermined. Trimming removed 6 bases from V and 2 bases from J, with 11 bases in between. CDR1 is SGHTA and CDR2 is FQGNSA in the germline V gene. The CDR3 length is 14 residues.

The chain links TRBV5-1 to TRBJ2-7; 10 bases fit TRBD2. The V and J ends lost 0 bases and 6 bases, in that order; junction bases with no gene match: 9. Germline CDR1 SGHRS, CDR2 YFSETQ. This CDR3 spans 16 amino acids. The CDR3, as DNA: TGCGCCAGCAGCTTGGATTTAGCGGGAGGTTATGGCGAGCAGTACTTC. The encoded protein is CASSLDLAGGYGEQYF.